A single sample is the source of the 15 T cell receptor beta chains below, sequenced in a study of cytomegalovirus exposure and HLA in healthy donors (dated by TCRdb to about 2017). Library creation used the immunoSEQ multiplex PCR assay. For the multiplex PCR, a mixture combining 60 forward primers for TCR Vbeta segments and 13 reverse primers for TCR Jbeta segments was used. TCRdb limited this immuneACCESS table to in-frame rearrangements with V and J called. A share of clones is missing; checked studies link under half to unresolved V genes, and the rest is unexplained. Within this sample are some 200,000 clones, with 75% to 90% of them counted one time only. The top ten constitute 2% to 3% of the sample. Input material: PBMCs. These receptors were obtained from a woman between 50 and 59 years old in good health and CMV-seropositive.

The chain links TRBV13 to TRBJ2-3, with a tentative D call TRBD2 (5 bases). The CDR3 extends over 15 amino acids. Trimming stripped 2 bases from V and 1 base from J, with 10 bases between. Germline V gives CDR1 PRHDT, CDR2 FYEKMQ (reference sequence). The CDR3 nucleotides are TGTGCCAGCAGCTTATTCTCGCGGGGCACAGATACGCAGTATTTT. Translated: CASSLFSRGTDTQYF.

This clone was detected only a few times. This rearrangement joins TRBV28 to TRBJ1-5; D is perhaps TRBD1 (6 bases). The V end was cut by 7 bases, the J end by 7 bases, with 14 bases between. Germline V lookup: CDR1 MDHEN, CDR2 SYDVKM. The CDR3 has 13 amino acids. The CDR3 is CASTGQIGQPQHF. The CDR3 DNA reads TGTGCCAGCACCGGACAGATCGGCCAGCCCCAGCATTTT.

The chain joins TRBV7-6 to TRBJ2-2; D is unresolved. The CDR3 is 14 residues long. Trimming removed 5 bases from V and 2 bases from J, with 9 bases in between. Germline V CDR1 and CDR2: SGHVS, FNYEAQ. CDR3 DNA: TGTGCCAGCAGCCGGGTAGAAAACACCGGGGAGCTGTTTTTT. It specifies CASSRVENTGELFF.

The V gene is TRBV5-4, the J gene TRBJ2-1, with D possibly TRBD2 on 5 matching bases. Germline-derived CDR1 and CDR2 are SGHNT and YYREEE (reference sequence). The CDR3 sequence is 15 residues long. V was cut by 3 bases and J by 5 bases, with 15 bases left in between. The CDR3 protein is CASSSAAESHNEQFF. CDR3 bases: TGTGCCAGCAGCTCTGCAGCGGAGTCTCACAATGAGCAGTTCTTC.

The chain has TRBV14 and TRBJ2-2, with a tentative D call TRBD1 (6 bases). This CDR3 region has 15 residues. Trimming took off 6 bases at V and 5 bases at J, with 16 bases between the two ends. Germline V CDR1 and CDR2: SGHDN, FVKESK. In DNA, the CDR3 is TGTGCCAGCAGTACCGGGACACTCACGACCGGGGAGCTGTTTTTT. Amino acids: CASSTGTLTTGELFF.

The chain recombines TRBV6-5 with TRBJ1-6, with 7 bases that match TRBD1. The CDR3 contains 14 residues. J lost 9 bases, V lost 8 bases, and 10 bases had no gene match. Germline assignment: CDR1 MNHEY and CDR2 SVGAGI. The chain's CDR3 is CASEGAWGVSPLHF. The DNA of the CDR3 is TGTGCCAGCGAGGGGGCTTGGGGCGTTTCACCCCTCCACTTT.

The chain employs TRBV12-2 and TRBJ1-2; the D call TRBD1 from the table was never checked on the DNA. TRBV12-2 is listed as a pseudogene. This CDR3 is built from 19 residues. The CDR3 bases are TGTGCAAGTCGCTTTAGGCCCCGCAGGACAGGGGGCATGGACTATGGCTACACCTTC. Amino acids: CASRFRPRRTGGMDYGYTF.

The genes are TRBV2 and TRBJ1-5, with 10 bases identical to TRBD1. V was pared by 6 bases and J by 2 bases, with 4 bases of the junction left unmatched. CDR3 length: 15 amino acids. Germline values: CDR1 SNHLY, CDR2 FYNNEI. Here the CDR3 DNA reads TGTGCCAGCAGCCCGACAGGGGGCGGCAATCAGCCCCAGCATTTT. It encodes CASSPTGGGNQPQHF.

The chain joins TRBV11-1 to TRBJ2-3, with D perhaps TRBD1 (5 bases). CDR1 is SGHAT, CDR2 FQDESV, per germline (reference sequence). This CDR3 spans 16 amino acids. The germline V and J ends were trimmed by 1 base and 0 bases, with 11 bases remaining between them. The CDR3 bases are TGTGCCAGCAGCTTAGAAGGGGATGCTAGCACAGATACGCAGTATTTT. Translation: CASSLEGDASTDTQYF.

This clone showed up just once. The chain recombines TRBV7-2 with TRBJ2-5; 14 bases align to TRBD2. V was clipped by 4 bases and J by 5 bases; unmatched bases: 6. Per the germline V gene, CDR1 is SGHTA and CDR2 is FQGNSA. This CDR3 comprises 16 residues. CDR3 in amino acids: CASSSWTSGGRETQYF. CDR3 DNA: TGTGCCAGCAGCTCTTGGACTAGCGGGGGGAGGGAGACCCAGTACTTC. Variable domain in full (rest from reference TRBV7-2 and TRBJ2-5): GAGVSQSPSNKVTEKGKDVELRCDPISGHTALYWYRQSLGQGLEFLIYFQGNSAPDKSGLPSDRFSAERTGGSVSTLTIQRTQQEDSAVYLCASSSWTSGGRETQYFGPGTRLLVL.

The gene calls are TRBV10-2 and TRBJ2-1, with 10 bases identical to TRBD2. The CDR3 length is 18 residues. The J segment lost 5 bases and the V segment lost 2 bases, leaving 12 bases of the junction unmatched. CDR1 and CDR2 (germline): WSHSY, SAAADI. The CDR3 loop reads CASSEQGPSGGSNNEQFF. CDR3 DNA: TGCGCCAGCAGTGAGCAAGGTCCTAGCGGGGGATCAAACAATGAGCAGTTCTTC.

The V call is TRBV27, the J call TRBJ1-1; D remains unclear. Trimming took off 8 bases at V and 1 base at J, with 11 bases between the two ends. In germline, CDR1 is MNHEY, CDR2 SMNVEV (reference sequence). The CDR3 runs 13 residues. As DNA, the CDR3 is TGTGCCAGCGTCGGACTGGCGAACACTGAAGCTTTCTTT. It encodes CASVGLANTEAFF.

This clone was seen more than once but under ten times. This chain connects TRBV11-2 to TRBJ2-2; 10 bases align to TRBD1. V lost 5 bases and J lost 3; bases outside the gene matches: 3. CDR3 length: 15 residues. Looked up from germline, CDR1 is SGHAT and CDR2 is FQNNGV. The CDR3 loop reads CASSPGTGDTGELFF. In DNA, the CDR3 is TGTGCCAGCAGCCCCGGGACAGGGGACACCGGGGAGCTGTTTTTT.

V usage is TRBV5-4 and J usage is TRBJ2-3; 10 bases line up with TRBD2. This CDR3 spans 15 amino acids. Trimming took 4 bases from V and 4 from J; bases not matched to a gene: 6. CDR1 and CDR2 (germline): SGHNT, YYREEE (reference sequence). The CDR3 is CASSLSGGNSDTQYF. The CDR3 DNA reads as TGTGCCAGCAGCCTTAGCGGGGGGAATTCAGATACGCAGTATTTT.

For this clone: One end of the junction is discordant with germline, which a read error may explain. The V gene is TRBV19, the J gene TRBJ1-2; D perhaps matches TRBD1 (5 bases). This CDR3 contains 14 residues. CDR1 and CDR2 from the germline V gene are LNHDA and SQIVND (reference sequence). The CDR3 protein is CASREDRTNYGCTF. Written as DNA, the CDR3 is TGTGCCAGTAGGGAAGACAGAACTAACTATGGCTGCACCTTC.